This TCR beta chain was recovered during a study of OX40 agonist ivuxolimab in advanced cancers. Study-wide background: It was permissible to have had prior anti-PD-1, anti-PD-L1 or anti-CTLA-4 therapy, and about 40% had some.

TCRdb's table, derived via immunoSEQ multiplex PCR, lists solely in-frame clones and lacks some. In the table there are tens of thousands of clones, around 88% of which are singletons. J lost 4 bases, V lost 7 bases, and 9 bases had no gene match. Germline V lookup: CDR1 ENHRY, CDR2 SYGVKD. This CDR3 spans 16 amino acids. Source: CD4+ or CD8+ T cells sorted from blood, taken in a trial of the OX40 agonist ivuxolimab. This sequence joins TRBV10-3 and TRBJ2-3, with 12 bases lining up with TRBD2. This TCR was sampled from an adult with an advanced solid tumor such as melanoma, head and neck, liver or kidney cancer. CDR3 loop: CAIIFQTSGSPDTQYF. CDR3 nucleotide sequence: TGTGCCATCATTTTCCAGACTAGCGGGAGCCCAGATACGCAGTATTTT.